The 12 T cell receptor beta chains listed next were all sequenced from one sample in a study of cytomegalovirus exposure and HLA in healthy donors. PCR involved 60 Vbeta and 13 Jbeta primers. Assay used: immunoSEQ multiplex PCR; TCRdb lists only in-frame clones, some missing. The sample records under 250,000 clones, approximately 84% being singletons. Sequencing used PBMCs. The receptors stem from a girl between 2 and 10 years old in good health and CMV-seronegative.

This clone was recorded once. The chain uses TRBV5-1 and TRBJ2-5; 15 bases agree with TRBD2. Per the germline V gene, CDR1 is SGHRS and CDR2 is YFSETQ. This CDR3 contains 19 residues. With 4 bases clipped from V and 0 bases from J, the junction kept 10 bases outside the gene matches. CDR3 nucleotide sequence: TGCGCCAGCAGCCCTCGGCGGACTAGCGGGGGGGCCTACCAAGAGACCCAGTACTTC. This gives the protein CASSPRRTSGGAYQETQYF.

The rearrangement joins TRBV2 to TRBJ1-1, with D possibly matching TRBD1 (6 bases). The ends were cut back, 6 bases at V and 1 base at J, with 12 bases in the middle. Germline V gene sequence: CDR1 SNHLY, CDR2 FYNNEI. This CDR3 spans 14 amino acids. The chain's CDR3 is CASRLTGTNTEAFF. In DNA form, the CDR3 reads TGTGCCAGCAGACTTACAGGGACGAACACTGAAGCTTTCTTT.

The V gene is TRBV7-9, the J gene TRBJ2-7; TRBD2 agrees at 10 bases. The length of the CDR3 is 15 residues. Germline lookup yields CDR1 SEHNR and CDR2 FQNEAQ (reference sequence). With 5 bases clipped from V and 3 bases from J, the junction kept 7 bases outside the gene matches. CDR3 in DNA: TGTGCCAGCAGCCCCACTAGCGGGGTCCTCTACGAGCAGTACTTC. Protein sequence: CASSPTSGVLYEQYF.

The chain carries TRBV5-1 and TRBJ1-1; tentative D call: TRBD1 (6 bases). Germline V CDR1 and CDR2: SGHRS, YFSETQ. Deletions cut 5 bases from V and 6 bases from J, with 14 bases between. This CDR3 has 13 amino acids. For the CDR3, the DNA is TGCGCCAGCAGTAGGGGGGGCAGAGCTGAAGCTTTCTTT. Its protein product is CASSRGGRAEAFF.

The V call is TRBV18, the J call TRBJ1-2; D gene uncertain. The CDR3 covers 13 residues. Trimming removed 3 bases at V and 7 bases at J, with 12 bases between. Germline assignment: CDR1 KGHSH and CDR2 LQKENI. The CDR3 reads CASSPLDISGYTF. As DNA, the CDR3 is TGTGCCAGCTCACCCCTCGACATAAGTGGCTACACCTTC. Variable domain in full (rest from reference TRBV18 and TRBJ1-2): NAGVMQNPRHLVRRRGQEARLRCSPMKGHSHVYWYRQLPEEGLKFMVYLQKENIIDESGMPKERFSAEFPKEGPSILRIQQVVRGDSAAYFCASSPLDISGYTFGSGTRLTVV.

The chain couples TRBV21-1 to TRBJ2-7; the DNA was not used to check the table's D call, TRBD1. TRBV21-1 is a listed pseudogene. This CDR3 comprises 16 residues. The CDR3 bases are TGTGCCAGCAGCAAAGGGCCCCACCGACAGGTAAGGGAGCAGTACTTC. Amino acid sequence: CASSKGPHRQVREQYF.

The rearrangement joins TRBV7-9 to TRBJ1-5; TRBD1 is a possible D gene (5 bases). The CDR3 covers 15 residues. Trimming cost V 1 base and J 5 bases, with 12 bases left between them. In germline, CDR1 is SEHNR, CDR2 FQNEAQ (reference sequence). The CDR3 sequence: CASSLVGALDQPQHF. DNA for the CDR3: TGTGCCAGCAGCTTAGTTGGGGCGTTGGATCAGCCCCAGCATTTT.

The V and J genes are TRBV5-1 and TRBJ2-5; weak D call: TRBD2 (6 bases). This CDR3 is 14 amino acids long. Trimming cost V 4 bases and J 1 base, with 11 bases left between them. Germline V gene sequence: CDR1 SGHRS, CDR2 YFSETQ. CDR3 in amino acids: CASSHRGTQETQYF. In nucleotides, the CDR3 is TGCGCCAGCAGCCACCGGGGGACCCAAGAGACCCAGTACTTC.

This chain connects TRBV25-1 to TRBJ2-1, with D possibly being TRBD1 (6 bases). V was clipped by 4 bases and J by 7 bases, with 14 bases between them. The CDR3 covers 14 residues. CDR1 is MGHDK, CDR2 SYGVNS, per germline. CDR3 coding DNA: TGTGCCAGCAGTGCAATATACAGGGTAAATGAGCAGTTCTTC. The encoded protein is CASSAIYRVNEQFF. Drawing the rest from reference TRBV25-1 and TRBJ2-1, the complete variable domain is EADIYQTPRYLVIGTGKKITLECSQTMGHDKMYWYQQDPGMELHLIHYSYGVNSTEKGDLSSESTVSRIRTEHFPLTLESARPSHTSQYLCASSAIYRVNEQFFGPGTRLTVL.

The chain employs TRBV27 and TRBJ2-5, with TRBD1 identical over 8 bases. J lost 2 bases, V lost 4 bases, and 3 bases had no gene match. The CDR3 loop spans 14 amino acids. Germline V gene sequence: CDR1 MNHEY, CDR2 SMNVEV (reference sequence). The CDR3 DNA reads as TGTGCCAGCAGTTGGGGGACAGGACAAGAGACCCAGTACTTC. Translated, it gives CASSWGTGQETQYF.

This clone showed up just once. The genes are TRBV7-3 and TRBJ2-1; D remains ambiguous. The V gene lost 2 bases and the J gene lost 1 base, with 6 bases spanning the gap. This CDR3 has 14 amino acids. Per the germline V gene, CDR1 is SGHTA and CDR2 is FQGTGA. This CDR3 reads CASSLAASYNEQFF. Written as DNA, the CDR3 is TGTGCCAGCAGCTTAGCAGCGTCCTACAATGAGCAGTTCTTC. The complete variable domain, with remaining parts taken from reference TRBV7-3 and TRBJ2-1, reads GAGVSQTPSNKVTEKGKYVELRCDPISGHTALYWYRQSLGQGPEFLIYFQGTGAADDSGLPNDRFFAVRPEGSVSTLKIQRTERGDSAVYLCASSLAASYNEQFFGPGTRLTVL.

This chain connects TRBV12-5 to TRBJ1-1; D gene ambiguous. V gave up 4 bases and J gave up 7 bases, with 16 bases separating them. The germline CDR1 and CDR2 sequences are LGHNT and FRNRAP. This CDR3 has 14 amino acids. In DNA form, the CDR3 reads TGTGCTAGTGGTTCGGTAACTAGGGCAGTTGAAGCTTTCTTT. Protein: CASGSVTRAVEAFF. Based on the CDR3 plus reference TRBV12-5 and TRBJ1-1, the full variable domain is DARVTQTPRHKVTEMGQEVTMRCQPILGHNTVFWYRQTMMQGLELLAYFRNRAPLDDSGMPKDRFSAEMPDATLATLKIQPSEPRDSAVYFCASGSVTRAVEAFFGQGTRLTVV.